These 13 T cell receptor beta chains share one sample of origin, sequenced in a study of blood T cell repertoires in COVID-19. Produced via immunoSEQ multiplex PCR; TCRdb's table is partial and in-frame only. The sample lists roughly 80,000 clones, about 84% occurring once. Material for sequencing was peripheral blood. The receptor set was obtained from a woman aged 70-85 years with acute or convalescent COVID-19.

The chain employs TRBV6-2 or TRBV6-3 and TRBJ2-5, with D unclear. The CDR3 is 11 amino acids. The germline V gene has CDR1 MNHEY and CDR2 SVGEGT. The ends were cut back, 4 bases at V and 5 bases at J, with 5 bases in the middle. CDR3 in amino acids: CASSFGETQYF. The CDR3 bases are TGTGCCAGCAGTTTCGGGGAGACCCAGTACTTC.

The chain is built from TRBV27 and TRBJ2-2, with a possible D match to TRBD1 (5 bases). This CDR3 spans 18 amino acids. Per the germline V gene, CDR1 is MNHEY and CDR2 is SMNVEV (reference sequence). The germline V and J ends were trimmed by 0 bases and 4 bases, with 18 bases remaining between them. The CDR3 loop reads CASSLSYGAGVRTGELFF. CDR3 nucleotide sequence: TGTGCCAGCAGTTTATCGTATGGGGCTGGGGTACGCACCGGGGAGCTGTTTTTT.

The CDR3 DNA follows: TGTGCCAGTAGTATACGACAGGCTAATGAAAAACTGTTTTTT. Protein sequence: CASSIRQANEKLFF. The chain links TRBV19 to TRBJ1-4, with D possibly matching TRBD1 (6 bases). The CDR3 has 14 residues. V was cut by 2 bases and J by 3 bases, with 7 bases left in between. From germline, CDR1 is LNHDA and CDR2 SQIVND (reference sequence).

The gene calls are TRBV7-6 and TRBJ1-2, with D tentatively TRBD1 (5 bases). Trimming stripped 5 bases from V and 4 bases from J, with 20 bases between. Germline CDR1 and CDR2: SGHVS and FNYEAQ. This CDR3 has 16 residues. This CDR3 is CASSPLGGGRPYGYTF. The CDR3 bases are TGTGCCAGCAGCCCTCTGGGGGGAGGCCGCCCCTATGGCTACACCTTC.

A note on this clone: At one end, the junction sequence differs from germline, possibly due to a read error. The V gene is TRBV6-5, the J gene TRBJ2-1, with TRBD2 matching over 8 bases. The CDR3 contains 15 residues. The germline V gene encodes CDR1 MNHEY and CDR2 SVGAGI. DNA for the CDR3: TGTGCCAGCAGTCACTCGGGGGGGCTAGACAATGAGCAGTTCTTC. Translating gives CASSHSGGLDNEQFF.

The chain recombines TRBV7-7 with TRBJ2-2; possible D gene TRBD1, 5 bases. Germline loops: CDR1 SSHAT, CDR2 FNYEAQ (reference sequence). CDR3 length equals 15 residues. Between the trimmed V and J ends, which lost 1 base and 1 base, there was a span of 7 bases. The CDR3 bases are TGTGCCAGCAGCTTAGAGGGGCTGAACACCGGGGAGCTGTTTTTT. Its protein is CASSLEGLNTGELFF.

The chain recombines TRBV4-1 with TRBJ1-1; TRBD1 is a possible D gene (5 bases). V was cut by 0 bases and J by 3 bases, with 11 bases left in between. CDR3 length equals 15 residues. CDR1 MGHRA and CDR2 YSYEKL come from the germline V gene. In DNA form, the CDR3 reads TGCGCCAGCAGCCAAGATCAACCAGGGTACACTGAAGCTTTCTTT. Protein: CASSQDQPGYTEAFF.

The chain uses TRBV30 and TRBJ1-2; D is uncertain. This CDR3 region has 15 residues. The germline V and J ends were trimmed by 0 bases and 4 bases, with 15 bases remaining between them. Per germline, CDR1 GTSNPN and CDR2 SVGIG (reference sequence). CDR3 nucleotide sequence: TGTGCCTGGAGTGTACTATCCAGCAAAATCTATGGCTACACCTTC. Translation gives CAWSVLSSKIYGYTF.

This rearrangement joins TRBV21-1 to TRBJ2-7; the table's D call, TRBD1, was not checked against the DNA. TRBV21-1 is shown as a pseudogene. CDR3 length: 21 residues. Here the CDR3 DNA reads TGTGCCAGCAGCAAGTACAAGGGGGTGGTTCGCCCACAGAAATTACTCTGCGAGCAGTACGTC. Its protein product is CASSKYKGVVRPQKLLCEQYV.

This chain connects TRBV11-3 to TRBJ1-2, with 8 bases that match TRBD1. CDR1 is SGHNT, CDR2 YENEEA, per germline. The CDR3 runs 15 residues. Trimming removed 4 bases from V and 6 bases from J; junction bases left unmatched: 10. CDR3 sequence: CASSWGPGGEDGYTF. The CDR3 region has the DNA TGTGCCAGCAGCTGGGGACCAGGGGGCGAAGATGGCTACACCTTC.

The CDR3 bases are TGTGCCAGCAGCTTAGGGGGGGGGCGCTTCAGCAATCAGCCCCAGCATTTT. Translation gives CASSLGGGRFSNQPQHF. The rearrangement joins TRBV7-2 to TRBJ1-5; D is perhaps TRBD1 (6 bases). With 1 base removed from V and 1 base from J, the gap between germline ends came to 14 bases. The CDR3 has 17 amino acids. Germline V lookup: CDR1 SGHTA, CDR2 FQGNSA.

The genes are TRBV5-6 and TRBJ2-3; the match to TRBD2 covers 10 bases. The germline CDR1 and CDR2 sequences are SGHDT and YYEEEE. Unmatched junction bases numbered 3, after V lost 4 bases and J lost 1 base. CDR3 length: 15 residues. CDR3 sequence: CASSPLAGGTDTQYF. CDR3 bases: TGTGCCAGCAGCCCCCTAGCGGGGGGCACAGATACGCAGTATTTT.

The CDR3 bases are TGTGCCAGCAGTGAGGGGGGAGAGACCGGGGAGCTGTTTTTT. Its translation: CASSEGGETGELFF. This chain uses TRBV6-4 with TRBJ2-2, with TRBD2 as a possible D gene (6 bases). Trimming took 3 bases from V and 5 from J, leaving 10 bases between them. The CDR3 totals 14 residues. Looked up from germline, CDR1 is MRHNA and CDR2 is SNTAGT.